These 6 T cell receptor beta chains originate from one sample sequenced in a study of CD8+ T cells in alopecia areata (dated by TCRdb to the late 2010s). Library preparation employed the immunoSEQ multiplex PCR assay. RNA was extracted from all samples and reverse transcribed into cDNA, which served as template for TCR sequencing. Not all clones reach the TCRdb copy of this immuneACCESS table, which keeps in-frame sequences only. Checked studies attribute under half of the gap to unresolved V genes and leave the rest unexplained. The sample has about 180,000 clones on record, 58% of them singletons. The ten most abundant clones make up 16% of the sample. The sample's treatment or condition, from its label and the paper: oral pan-JAK inhibitor, 5-10 mg twice daily. The source material was CD4+ T cells sorted from blood, sampled at approximately week 56, from a patient treated with tofacitinib. Source of these receptors: a human donor with alopecia areata.

This clone was seen only once. The V gene is TRBV29-1, the J gene TRBJ1-2; no firm D call. The CDR3 spans 13 residues. Between the trimmed V and J ends, which lost 0 bases and 5 bases, there was a span of 10 bases. Germline V CDR1 and CDR2: SQVTM, ANQGSEA. The CDR3 loop reads CSVEDHQKYGYTF. The CDR3 bases are TGCAGCGTTGAAGATCACCAGAAATATGGCTACACCTTC. Full variable domain (outside the CDR3, taken from reference TRBV29-1 and TRBJ1-2): SAVISQKPSRDICQRGTSLTIQCQVDSQVTMMFWYRQQPGQSLTLIATANQGSEATYESGFVIDKFPISRPNLTFSTLTVSNMSPEDSSIYLCSVEDHQKYGYTFGSGTRLTVV.

The chain is built from TRBV7-9 and TRBJ2-7; D call uncertain. The V end lost 5 bases, the J end lost 4 bases, and 18 bases lay between the germline ends. Germline CDR1 SEHNR, CDR2 FQNEAQ (reference sequence). The CDR3 consists of 15 residues. CDR3 loop: CASSQWQPNGYEQYF. The CDR3 DNA reads as TGTGCCAGCAGCCAATGGCAGCCTAACGGATACGAGCAGTACTTC.

This chain joins TRBV28 and TRBJ1-1; tentative D call: TRBD1 (5 bases). The CDR3 is 16 amino acids. Trimming shortened V by 5 bases and J by 6 bases, and 22 bases separated the two germline ends. Germline V gives CDR1 MDHEN, CDR2 SYDVKM. The CDR3 is CASSNTGRPSWAEAFF. In DNA form, the CDR3 reads TGTGCCAGCAGTAACACGGGACGGCCCTCGTGGGCTGAAGCTTTCTTT.

The V call is TRBV5-1, the J call TRBJ1-5; D ambiguous. CDR3 length equals 14 residues. The ends were cut back, 4 bases at V and 2 bases at J, with 10 bases in the middle. The germline CDR1 and CDR2 sequences are SGHRS and YFSETQ. The CDR3 region has the DNA TGCGCCAGCAGCCCTGACCAGGGCAATCAGCCCCAGCATTTT. Its translation: CASSPDQGNQPQHF.

The table lists this clone with a count of one. V is TRBV9 and J is TRBJ1-3; D not certain. This CDR3 has 14 residues. Trimming took off 1 base at V and 3 bases at J, with 8 bases between the two ends. Per germline, CDR1 SGDLS and CDR2 YYNGEE. For the CDR3, the DNA is TGTGCCAGCAGCGTATCCCAAATTGGAAACACCATATATTTT. It encodes CASSVSQIGNTIYF. The whole variable domain, remainder taken from reference TRBV9 and TRBJ1-3, is DSGVTQTPKHLITATGQRVTLRCSPRSGDLSVYWYQQSLDQGLQFLIQYYNGEERAKGNILERFSAQQFPDLHSELNLSSLELGDSALYFCASSVSQIGNTIYFGEGSWLTVV.

The rearrangement joins TRBV19 to TRBJ2-3; D is tentatively TRBD1 or TRBD2 (6 bases each). Per the germline V gene, CDR1 is LNHDA and CDR2 is SQIVND (reference sequence). The CDR3 length is 14 residues. V was pared by 4 bases and J by 5 bases, with 13 bases between. Written as DNA, the CDR3 is TGTGCCAGTAGTACTCAGGGGAGGAGAGATACGCAGTATTTT. Residues: CASSTQGRRDTQYF.